These 21 T cell receptor beta chains were sequenced from one sample in a study of blood T cell repertoires in COVID-19. Assay: immunoSEQ multiplex PCR; the TCRdb copy retains only in-frame clones and omits some. The sample records tens of thousands of clones, 70% to 90% being singletons. The sequenced sample was peripheral blood. All receptors derive from a man between 40 and 49 years old with acute or convalescent COVID-19.

CDR3 region: CASSTGTNTDTQYF. The DNA for the CDR3 is TGTGCCAGCAGTACCGGGACTAATACAGATACGCAGTATTTT. V usage is TRBV6-5 and J usage is TRBJ2-3, with 7 bases lining up with TRBD2. The CDR3 extends over 14 amino acids. V lost 5 bases and J lost 3; bases outside the gene matches: 5. Germline V gene sequence: CDR1 MNHEY, CDR2 SVGAGI.

The chain recombines TRBV28 with TRBJ2-1, with D tentatively TRBD2 (5 bases). Germline lookup yields CDR1 MDHEN and CDR2 SYDVKM. The CDR3 is 14 amino acids. Trimming left V 5 bases short and J 3 bases short, with 11 bases between. CDR3 residues: CASSQSRGYNEQFF. In nucleotides, the CDR3 is TGTGCCAGCAGTCAGAGCCGGGGCTACAATGAGCAGTTCTTC.

Written as DNA, the CDR3 is TGCGCCAGCAGCCCGTTGGGACATACTGGAAACACCATATATTTT. Protein: CASSPLGHTGNTIYF. V usage is TRBV4-1 and J usage is TRBJ1-3; tentative D call: TRBD1 (6 bases). Germline V gene data show CDR1 as MGHRA and CDR2 as YSYEKL. V was pared by 4 bases and J by 2 bases, with 12 bases between. The CDR3 spans 15 residues.

This clone was recorded only once. The chain combines TRBV7-8 with TRBJ2-4; D not resolved. The CDR3 is made up of 13 amino acids. Trimming shortened V by 1 base and J by 5 bases, and 6 bases separated the two germline ends. The germline CDR1 and CDR2 sequences are SGHVS and FQNEAQ. CDR3 in DNA: TGTGCCAGCAGCTTAGACAGACAAAACATTCAGTACTTC. Translation: CASSLDRQNIQYF.

The V and J genes are TRBV6-1 and TRBJ1-1; 7 bases are a match to TRBD1. With 7 bases clipped from V and 3 bases from J, the junction kept 8 bases outside the gene matches. The germline V gene has CDR1 MNHNS and CDR2 SASEGT. This CDR3 spans 14 amino acids. CDR3 region: CASTLRTGYTEAFF. The CDR3 bases are TGTGCCAGCACCCTAAGGACAGGATACACTGAAGCTTTCTTT.

The chain has TRBV9 and TRBJ1-1; D not resolved. This CDR3 region has 16 residues. Germline CDR1 is SGDLS and CDR2 is YYNGEE. V was clipped by 4 bases and J by 3 bases, with 19 bases between them. The CDR3 sequence: CASSPSHFTAYTEAFF. The CDR3 DNA is TGTGCCAGCAGCCCGTCCCATTTCACAGCTTACACTGAAGCTTTCTTT.

V usage is TRBV19 and J usage is TRBJ1-6; TRBD1 agrees at 9 bases. V lost 10 bases to trimming and J lost 9 bases; unmatched junction nucleotides: 10. The germline V gene has CDR1 LNHDA and CDR2 SQIVND (reference sequence). The CDR3 has 14 amino acids. In DNA form, the CDR3 reads TGTGCCACCGCCTCCGGGACAGGGTTTTCACCCCTCCACTTT. As protein: CATASGTGFSPLHF.

This chain links TRBV29-1 with TRBJ2-2; 9 bases fit TRBD2. The CDR3 runs to 14 residues. Per the germline V gene, CDR1 is SQVTM and CDR2 is ANQGSEA. The V gene end was trimmed by 5 bases and the J gene end by 4 bases; junction bases not matched to a gene: 5. The CDR3: CSVSSSGVTGELFF. CDR3 sequence (DNA): TGCAGCGTTTCTTCTAGCGGGGTCACCGGGGAGCTGTTTTTT.

The rearrangement uses TRBV28 and TRBJ1-2; TRBD1 agrees at 9 bases. CDR1 is MDHEN, CDR2 SYDVKM, per germline. V trimming: 5 bases; J trimming: 6 bases; junction bases outside the gene matches: 7. This CDR3 has 14 amino acids. DNA for the CDR3: TGTGCCAGCAGTCTAACAGGGGGCGCGAATGGCTACACCTTC. Translation gives CASSLTGGANGYTF.

The V call is TRBV5-4, the J call TRBJ1-3, with D perhaps matching TRBD1 (5 bases). CDR1 and CDR2 (germline): SGHNT, YYREEE (reference sequence). Trimming left V 3 bases short and J 1 base short, with 20 bases between. This CDR3 comprises 18 residues. For the CDR3, the DNA is TGTGCCAGCAGCTGGACCCGGCAGGGTGGGAAATCTGGAAACACCATATATTTT. Encoded protein: CASSWTRQGGKSGNTIYF.

The chain recombines TRBV10-2 with TRBJ2-2; D uncertain. V lost 6 bases and J lost 7, with 12 bases in between. The V gene's germline CDR1 is WSHSY and CDR2 SAAADI. The CDR3 totals 13 residues. The CDR3 DNA reads as TGCGCCAGCAGAAAAACCGAGAACGGGGAGCTGTTTTTT. As protein: CASRKTENGELFF.

The chain is built from TRBV6-1 and TRBJ1-2; no clear D gene. In germline, CDR1 is MNHNS, CDR2 SASEGT. The V gene lost 2 bases and the J gene lost 14 bases, with 21 bases spanning the gap. The CDR3 spans 14 residues. Here the CDR3 reads CASSEMRAARYYTF. In nucleotides, the CDR3 is TGTGCCAGCAGTGAAATGAGGGCGGCCCGGTATTATACCTTC.

This chain joins TRBV5-8 and TRBJ1-4; D gene ambiguous. Germline V CDR1 and CDR2: SGHTS, YDEGEE. The CDR3 is 17 amino acids. The ends were cut back, 4 bases at V and 0 bases at J, with 16 bases in the middle. CDR3 DNA sequence: TGTGCCAGCAGCCCGCCGACTCTCATTGCAACTAATGAAAAACTGTTTTTT. Translated, it gives CASSPPTLIATNEKLFF. The complete variable domain, with remaining parts taken from reference TRBV5-8 and TRBJ1-4, reads EAGVTQSPTHLIKTRGQQATLRCSPISGHTSVYWYQQALGLGLQFLLWYDEGEERNRGNFPPRFSGRQFPNYSSELNVNALELEDSALYLCASSPPTLIATNEKLFFGSGTQLSVL.

The gene calls are TRBV7-3 and TRBJ2-4, with 7 bases that match TRBD2. Germline CDR1 reads SGHTA; CDR2 reads FQGTGA. The V gene end was trimmed by 9 bases and the J gene end by 0 bases; junction bases not matched to a gene: 20. CDR3 length: 19 residues. The chain's CDR3 is CARAPRGGPPPIAKNIQYF. The CDR3 DNA follows: TGTGCCAGGGCCCCCCGCGGGGGACCTCCCCCTATAGCCAAAAACATTCAGTACTTC.

The chain combines TRBV3-1 (or the pseudogene TRBV3-2) with TRBJ1-2, with D possibly matching TRBD1 (6 bases). The germline V gene has CDR1 LGHDT and CDR2 YNNKEL (reference sequence). The CDR3 sequence is 14 residues long. Trimming stripped 2 bases from V and 1 base from J, with 8 bases between. CDR3 residues: CASSQSQGNYGYTF. CDR3 nucleotide sequence: TGTGCCAGCAGCCAATCACAGGGTAACTATGGCTACACCTTC.

This clone was counted a single time. The J gene is TRBJ2-3, the V gene TRBV5-1; TRBD2 matches at 9 bases. Germline assignment: CDR1 SGHRS and CDR2 YFSETQ. J lost 3 bases, V lost 4 bases, and 6 bases had no gene match. The CDR3 spans 15 residues. The CDR3 loop reads CASSPLSGGTDTQYF. DNA of the CDR3: TGCGCCAGCAGCCCTTTGAGCGGGGGGACAGATACGCAGTATTTT.

The rearrangement uses TRBV5-4 and TRBJ2-2; D unresolved. The germline V gene has CDR1 SGHNT and CDR2 YYREEE (reference sequence). With 0 bases removed from V and 2 bases from J, the gap between germline ends came to 5 bases. The CDR3 has 14 residues. The CDR3 spells CASSLDLNTGELFF. In DNA, the CDR3 is TGTGCCAGCAGCTTGGACCTAAACACCGGGGAGCTGTTTTTT.

The J gene is TRBJ2-3, the V gene TRBV2; TRBD2 matches 7 bases. The V gene's germline CDR1 is SNHLY and CDR2 FYNNEI. The CDR3 extends over 13 amino acids. J gave up 6 bases and V 8 bases, and 8 bases lay outside the gene matches. CDR3 sequence: CASGSGRGDTQYF. CDR3 in DNA: TGTGCCAGCGGATCAGGGAGGGGTGATACGCAGTATTTT.

This clone came up a few times. The chain is built from TRBV29-1 and TRBJ1-2, with D maybe TRBD1 (6 bases). V lost 0 bases and J lost 8, with 19 bases in between. This CDR3 is 15 amino acids long. Germline values: CDR1 SQVTM, CDR2 ANQGSEA. The CDR3 sequence: CSVEEADRQKGGYTF. The CDR3 coding sequence is TGCAGCGTTGAAGAAGCGGACAGACAAAAGGGGGGCTACACCTTC.

This sequence joins TRBV5-6 and TRBJ2-3, with TRBD1 identical over 8 bases. This CDR3 region has 17 residues. From germline, CDR1 is SGHDT and CDR2 YYEEEE. V lost 2 bases to trimming and J lost 0 bases; unmatched junction nucleotides: 8. The CDR3 sequence is CASSFTGGYDSTDTQYF. CDR3 sequence (DNA): TGTGCCAGCAGCTTCACAGGGGGATATGATAGCACAGATACGCAGTATTTT. The full variable domain, completed using reference TRBV5-6 and TRBJ2-3, is DAGVTQSPTHLIKTRGQQVTLRCSPKSGHDTVSWYQQALGQGPQFIFQYYEEEERQRGNFPDRFSGHQFPNYSSELNVNALLLGDSALYLCASSFTGGYDSTDTQYFGPGTRLTVL.

The genes are TRBV7-3 and TRBJ2-5; 8 bases agree with TRBD2. This CDR3 has 14 amino acids. The trim removed 5 bases at V and 3 bases at J, leaving 5 bases unmatched. CDR1 and CDR2 from the germline V gene are SGHTA and FQGTGA. The DNA of the CDR3 is TGTGCCAGCAGCCCGCGGGGGGCCGAAGAGACCCAGTACTTC. Its translation: CASSPRGAEETQYF.